This T cell receptor (beta chain) was profiled in a study of cytomegalovirus exposure and HLA in healthy donors. Notes on the study in general: Among the CMV-associated chains, a few were confirmed in vitro as specific for CMV antigens. The HLA-A and HLA-B alleles of most subjects were reportedly predicted accurately from TCR beta sequences.

In regard to this clone: Antigen specificity is unknown.

Healthy individuals who donated bone marrow served as the donors. The primer mix had 60 Vbeta and 13 Jbeta primers. Libraries were prepared by immunoSEQ multiplex PCR; TCRdb keeps only in-frame clonotypes and omits some of them. The sample has some 110,000 clones, roughly 80% seen once; the top ten hold 4.9%. With 0 bases removed from V and 0 bases from J, the gap between germline ends came to 6 bases. This CDR3 contains 14 residues. Germline loops: CDR1 SGHRS, CDR2 YFSETQ. Sequences were obtained from PBMCs. The chain joins TRBV5-1 to TRBJ1-2, with a possible D match to TRBD1 (6 bases). The clonotype was recovered from a man aged 50 or older in good health and CMV-seropositive. CDR3 sequence (DNA): TGCGCCAGCAGCTTGGACAGGGCTAACTATGGCTACACCTTC. Translation: CASSLDRANYGYTF.